These T cell receptor beta chains were read from a single sample in a study of control samples from healthy donors and cancer patients. TCRdb keeps only in-frame clones here, not all; method: immunoSEQ multiplex PCR. The data show about 130,000 clones, roughly nine tenths seen once. The specimen sequenced was blood. These receptors all come from a man aged 18-30 years in good health. Each CDR3 is given with its conserved first and last residue. The order of the fields is J gene, D gene, V gene, clone size, CDR3 protein, CDR3 DNA. A D gene is named only where the DNA matches it firmly. Some rows mark clone size as missing; the rest say once, few, many or name a class of expanded clone.

J: TRBJ2-3
D: -
V: TRBV9
size: -
CDR3: CASSVRTDLDTDTQYF
DNA: TGTGCCAGCAGCGTACGGACAGACTTAGACACAGATACGCAGTATTTT

J: TRBJ2-2
D: -
V: TRBV28
size: -
CDR3: CASSDQTGELFF
DNA: TGTGCCAGCAGCGACCAAACCGGGGAGCTGTTTTTT

J: TRBJ2-5
D: TRBD2
V: TRBV6-1
size: many
CDR3: CASSELAGGRETQYF
DNA: TGTGCCAGCAGTGAACTAGCGGGAGGGCGAGAGACCCAGTACTTC

J: TRBJ1-5
D: -
V: TRBV27
size: -
CDR3: CACRTWQHSDITSHSNQPQHF
DNA: TGTGCTTGCCGGACATGGCAGCATTCCGACATAACCTCACATAGCAATCAGCCCCAGCATTTT

J: TRBJ2-2
D: -
V: TRBV6-5
size: -
CDR3: CASSYRGLNTGELFF
DNA: TGTGCCAGCAGTTATCGGGGGTTAAACACCGGGGAGCTGTTTTTT

J: TRBJ2-3
D: -
V: TRBV24-1
size: -
CDR3: CASSETVGSDTQYF
DNA: TGTGCCAGCTCAGAGACAGTGGGTTCGGATACGCAGTATTTT

J: TRBJ1-6
D: -
V: TRBV6-5
size: -
CDR3: CASSRTEINSPLHF
DNA: TGTGCCAGCAGTCGTACAGAGATTAATTCACCCCTCCACTTT

J: TRBJ2-1
D: TRBD2
V: TRBV24-1
size: -
CDR3: CATSGELAGVNEQFF
DNA: TGTGCCACCAGTGGTGAACTAGCGGGAGTCAATGAGCAGTTCTTC

J: TRBJ1-1
D: TRBD1
V: TRBV15
size: -
CDR3: CATSRDKAGGFTEAFF
DNA: TGTGCCACCAGCAGAGATAAAGCAGGGGGCTTCACTGAAGCTTTCTTT

J: TRBJ1-5
D: -
V: TRBV6-6
size: -
CDR3: CASSPRSGGRNQPQHF
DNA: TGTGCCAGCAGCCCCCGGTCGGGGGGCAGGAATCAGCCCCAGCATTTT

J: TRBJ2-3
D: -
V: TRBV19
size: -
CDR3: CASSITRGADTQYF
DNA: TGTGCCAGTAGTATCACTCGGGGCGCAGATACGCAGTATTTT

J: TRBJ1-5
D: -
V: TRBV28
size: -
CDR3: CASSLSSPNQPQHF
DNA: TGTGCCAGCAGTTTAAGTTCACCTAATCAGCCCCAGCATTTT

J: TRBJ2-3
D: TRBD2
V: TRBV7-2
size: -
CDR3: CASSSGLAGGADTQYF
DNA: TGTGCCAGCAGCTCAGGACTAGCGGGAGGAGCAGATACGCAGTATTTT

J: TRBJ2-7
D: -
V: TRBV14
size: -
CDR3: CASSQVRGNEQYF
DNA: TGTGCCAGCAGCCAAGTCAGGGGTAACGAGCAGTACTTC

J: TRBJ2-7
D: -
V: TRBV10-3
size: -
CDR3: CAISESRAWGEQYF
DNA: TGTGCCATCAGTGAGTCAAGAGCTTGGGGGGAGCAGTACTTC

J: TRBJ2-7
D: -
V: TRBV19
size: -
CDR3: CASSKGQQGPLREQYF
DNA: TGTGCCAGTAGTAAGGGGCAGCAGGGCCCCCTAAGGGAGCAGTACTTC

J: TRBJ1-5
D: -
V: TRBV3-1/TRBV3-2
size: -
CDR3: CASSPVTGNQPQHF
DNA: TGTGCCAGCAGCCCGGTTACAGGCAATCAGCCCCAGCATTTT

J: TRBJ1-2
D: -
V: TRBV27
size: -
CDR3: CASSVITGTGTPYGYTF
DNA: TGTGCCAGCAGTGTTATTACTGGGACCGGGACTCCCTATGGCTACACCTTC

J: TRBJ2-5
D: -
V: TRBV6-2/TRBV6-3
size: -
CDR3: CASSYGSVPETQYF
DNA: TGTGCCAGCAGTTACGGGTCCGTTCCGGAGACCCAGTACTTC

J: TRBJ1-2
D: -
V: TRBV9
size: -
CDR3: CASSVGHLQGSNYGYTF
DNA: TGTGCCAGCAGCGTAGGACACCTTCAGGGGTCCAACTATGGCTACACCTTC

J: TRBJ1-1
D: -
V: TRBV21-1
size: -
CDR3: CASSKDITGGTEAFF
DNA: TGTGCCAGCAGCAAAGATATTACAGGGGGCACTGAAGCTTTCTTT

J: TRBJ2-3
D: TRBD2
V: TRBV2
size: -
CDR3: CASSEVRSGRAGDTQYF
DNA: TGTGCCAGCAGTGAAGTTCGGAGCGGGAGGGCCGGAGATACGCAGTATTTT

J: TRBJ2-7
D: -
V: TRBV10-1
size: few
CDR3: CASSYGSAYEQYF
DNA: TGCGCCAGCAGTTACGGATCAGCCTACGAGCAGTACTTC

J: TRBJ1-2
D: -
V: TRBV28
size: -
CDR3: CASSLGQGNHGYTF
DNA: TGTGCCAGCAGTTTAGGCCAGGGCAATCATGGCTACACCTTC

J: TRBJ2-7
D: -
V: TRBV20-1
size: -
CDR3: CSASGQSYEQYF
DNA: TGCAGTGCTAGTGGACAGAGCTACGAGCAGTACTTC

J: TRBJ1-6
D: TRBD1
V: TRBV5-1
size: -
CDR3: CASSLDTGAGPLHF
DNA: TGCGCCAGCAGCTTGGATACAGGGGCCGGACCCCTCCACTTT

J: TRBJ2-5
D: TRBD2
V: TRBV19
size: -
CDR3: CASSIAGVETQYF
DNA: TGTGCCAGTAGTATCGCGGGAGTGGAGACCCAGTACTTC

J: TRBJ1-1
D: -
V: TRBV11-3
size: -
CDR3: CASSLEQNTEAFF
DNA: TGTGCCAGCAGCTTAGAACAGAACACTGAAGCTTTCTTT

J: TRBJ1-1
D: TRBD1
V: TRBV10-3
size: -
CDR3: CAISEGQGNTEAFF
DNA: TGTGCCATCAGTGAGGGACAGGGGAACACTGAAGCTTTCTTT

J: TRBJ1-1
D: TRBD1
V: TRBV19
size: -
CDR3: CASSPGQGAAFF
DNA: TGTGCCAGTAGTCCCGGACAGGGGGCAGCTTTCTTT

J: TRBJ2-2
D: -
V: TRBV7-3
size: few
CDR3: CASSWGLPNTGELFF
DNA: TGTGCCAGCTCCTGGGGTCTGCCGAACACCGGGGAGCTGTTTTTT

J: TRBJ2-2
D: -
V: TRBV19
size: -
CDR3: CASSYRANTGELFF
DNA: TGTGCCAGTAGTTACAGGGCGAACACCGGGGAGCTGTTTTTT

J: TRBJ2-7
D: TRBD2
V: TRBV11-3
size: -
CDR3: CASSATSGSSYEQYF
DNA: TGTGCCAGCAGCGCTACTAGCGGGAGTTCCTACGAGCAGTACTTC

J: TRBJ1-1
D: TRBD1
V: TRBV19
size: -
CDR3: CASSPGTGVGAEAFF
DNA: TGTGCCAGTAGTCCCGGGACAGGGGTGGGCGCTGAAGCTTTCTTT

J: TRBJ2-4
D: -
V: TRBV30
size: -
CDR3: CAWRFIGDIQYF
DNA: TGTGCCTGGCGATTCATAGGTGACATTCAGTACTTC

J: TRBJ1-2
D: -
V: TRBV12-3/TRBV12-4
size: once
CDR3: CASSFLQEIGYTF
DNA: TGTGCCAGCAGCTTCTTACAGGAGATCGGCTACACCTTC

J: TRBJ2-7
D: -
V: TRBV28
size: -
CDR3: CASSFYGTGSSYEQYF
DNA: TGTGCCAGCAGTTTCTACGGGACTGGGAGCTCCTACGAGCAGTACTTC

J: TRBJ2-1
D: TRBD2
V: TRBV3-1/TRBV3-2
size: -
CDR3: CASSPRAGAGDEQFF
DNA: TGTGCCAGCAGCCCTCGAGCGGGAGCTGGGGATGAGCAGTTCTTC

J: TRBJ1-6
D: -
V: TRBV25-1
size: -
CDR3: CASSDDVPGRNSPLHF
DNA: TGTGCCAGCAGTGACGACGTACCGGGGCGTAATTCACCCCTCCACTTT

J: TRBJ2-1
D: TRBD2
V: TRBV11-3
size: -
CDR3: CASSLTSGIYNEQFF
DNA: TGTGCCAGCAGCTTGACTAGCGGTATATACAATGAGCAGTTCTTC

J: TRBJ2-3
D: TRBD2
V: TRBV5-4
size: -
CDR3: CASSHPSGGAADTQYF
DNA: TGTGCCAGCAGCCACCCCTCCGGGGGGGCAGCAGATACGCAGTATTTT

J: TRBJ2-7
D: -
V: TRBV7-9
size: few
CDR3: CASSLVQGQSYEQYF
DNA: TGTGCCAGCAGCTTAGTACAGGGACAATCCTACGAGCAGTACTTC

J: TRBJ2-1
D: TRBD2
V: TRBV6-2/TRBV6-3
size: -
CDR3: CASSYSSTSGGQQFF
DNA: TGTGCCAGCAGTTACTCAAGCACTAGCGGGGGCCAGCAGTTCTTC

J: TRBJ1-2
D: -
V: TRBV30
size: once
CDR3: CAWSVQGRDGYTF
DNA: TGTGCCTGGAGTGTACAAGGCAGAGATGGCTACACCTTC

J: TRBJ2-3
D: -
V: TRBV6-4
size: -
CDR3: CASSESSPDTQYF
DNA: TGTGCCAGCAGTGAATCTTCCCCCGATACGCAGTATTTT

J: TRBJ2-7
D: TRBD2
V: TRBV28
size: few
CDR3: CASKGGASGSYEQYF
DNA: TGTGCCAGCAAGGGTGGGGCTAGCGGGAGCTACGAGCAGTACTTC

J: TRBJ1-1
D: -
V: TRBV10-3
size: -
CDR3: CAISVGGSTEAFF
DNA: TGTGCCATCAGTGTAGGGGGAAGCACTGAAGCTTTCTTT